This T cell receptor beta chain is drawn from a study of cytomegalovirus exposure and HLA in healthy donors. Per the germline V gene, CDR1 is SGDLS and CDR2 is YYNGEE. V shed 0 bases and J shed 0 bases, with 13 bases lying between them. The CDR3 totals 16 residues. Regarding the study as a whole: TCR sequences were mostly rare, though some public TCRs occurred in many donors. In a later analysis, the majority of CMV-associated beta chains seemingly showed HLA restriction.

PCR involved 60 Vbeta and 13 Jbeta primers. The table came from immunoSEQ multiplex PCR; TCRdb's copy has only in-frame clones and leaves some out. In the table there are 150,000 to 200,000 clones, around 80% of which are singletons. In regard to this clone: Its target is unknown.

This chain joins TRBV9 and TRBJ2-7, with TRBD1 as a possible D gene (6 bases). This clonotype was sampled from a woman aged 30 to 39 in good health and CMV-seropositive. The sequenced material came from PBMCs. CDR3 DNA: TGTGCCAGCAGCGTAGCTCCGACAGGCTCCTCCTACGAGCAGTACTTC. Translation: CASSVAPTGSSYEQYF.